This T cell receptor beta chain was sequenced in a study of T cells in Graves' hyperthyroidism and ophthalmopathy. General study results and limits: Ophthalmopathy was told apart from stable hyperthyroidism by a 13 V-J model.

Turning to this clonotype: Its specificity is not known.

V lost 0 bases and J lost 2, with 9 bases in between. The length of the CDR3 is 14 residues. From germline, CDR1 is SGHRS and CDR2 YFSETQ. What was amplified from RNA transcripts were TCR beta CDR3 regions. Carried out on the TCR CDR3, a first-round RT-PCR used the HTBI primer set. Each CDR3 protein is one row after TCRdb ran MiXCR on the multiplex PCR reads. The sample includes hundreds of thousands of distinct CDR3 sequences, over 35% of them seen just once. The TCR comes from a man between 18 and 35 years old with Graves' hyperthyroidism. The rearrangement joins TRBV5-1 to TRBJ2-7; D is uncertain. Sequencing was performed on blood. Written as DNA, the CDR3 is TGCGCCAGCAGCTTGGAGGGTCCCCCCTACGAGCAGTACTTC. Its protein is CASSLEGPPYEQYF.